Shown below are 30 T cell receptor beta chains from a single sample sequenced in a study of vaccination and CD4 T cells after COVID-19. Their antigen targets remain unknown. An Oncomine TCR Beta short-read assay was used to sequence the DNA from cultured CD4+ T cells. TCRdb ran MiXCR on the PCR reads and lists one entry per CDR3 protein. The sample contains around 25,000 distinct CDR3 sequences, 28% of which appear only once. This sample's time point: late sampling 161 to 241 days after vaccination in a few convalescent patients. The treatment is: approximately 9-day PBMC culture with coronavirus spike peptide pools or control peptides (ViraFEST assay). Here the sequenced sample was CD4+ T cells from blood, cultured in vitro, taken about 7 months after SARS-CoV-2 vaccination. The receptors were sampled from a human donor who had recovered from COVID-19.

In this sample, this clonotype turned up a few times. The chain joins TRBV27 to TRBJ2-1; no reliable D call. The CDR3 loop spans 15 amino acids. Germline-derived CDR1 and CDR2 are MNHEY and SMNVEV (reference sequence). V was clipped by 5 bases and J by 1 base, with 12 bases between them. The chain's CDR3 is CASSAPARSYNEQFF. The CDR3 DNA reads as TGTGCCAGCAGTGCCCCAGCGAGGTCCTACAATGAGCAGTTCTTC.

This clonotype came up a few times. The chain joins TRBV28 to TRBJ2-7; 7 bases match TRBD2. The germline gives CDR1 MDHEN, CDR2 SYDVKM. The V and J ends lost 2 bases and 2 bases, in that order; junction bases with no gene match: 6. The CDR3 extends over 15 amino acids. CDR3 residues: CASSLGTNPPYEQYF. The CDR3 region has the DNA TGTGCCAGCAGTTTAGGGACTAACCCTCCCTACGAGCAGTACTTC. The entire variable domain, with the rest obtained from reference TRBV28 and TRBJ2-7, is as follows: DVKVTQSSRYLVKRTGEKVFLECVQDMDHENMFWYRQDPGLGLRLIYFSYDVKMKEKGDIPEGYSVSREKKERFSLILESASTNQTSMYLCASSLGTNPPYEQYFGPGTRLTVT.

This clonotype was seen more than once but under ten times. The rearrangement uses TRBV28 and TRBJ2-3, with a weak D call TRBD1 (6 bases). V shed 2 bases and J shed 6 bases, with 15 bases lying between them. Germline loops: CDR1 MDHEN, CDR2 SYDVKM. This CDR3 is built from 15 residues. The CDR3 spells CASSLNPPGQDTQYF. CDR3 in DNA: TGTGCCAGCAGTTTAAACCCCCCCGGACAGGATACGCAGTATTTT.

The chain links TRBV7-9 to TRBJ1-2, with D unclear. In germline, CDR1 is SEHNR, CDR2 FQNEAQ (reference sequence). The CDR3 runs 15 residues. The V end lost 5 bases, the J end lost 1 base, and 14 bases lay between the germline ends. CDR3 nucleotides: TGTGCCAGCAGCCCCCTAAGAGGGCATAACTATGGCTACACCTTC. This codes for CASSPLRGHNYGYTF.

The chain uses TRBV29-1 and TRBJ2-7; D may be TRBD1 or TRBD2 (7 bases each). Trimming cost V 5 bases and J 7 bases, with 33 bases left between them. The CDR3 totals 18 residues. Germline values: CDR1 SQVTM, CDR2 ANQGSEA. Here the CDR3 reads CSVPIREGAVHPEGEQYF. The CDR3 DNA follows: TGCAGCGTTCCCATTAGGGAGGGGGCAGTTCATCCCGAAGGGGAGCAGTACTTC.

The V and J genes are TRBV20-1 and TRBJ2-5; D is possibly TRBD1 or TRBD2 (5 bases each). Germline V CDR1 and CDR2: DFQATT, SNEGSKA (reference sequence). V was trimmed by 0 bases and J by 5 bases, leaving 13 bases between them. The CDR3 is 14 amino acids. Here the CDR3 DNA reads TGCAGTGCTAGAGATGGCGAGGGGCGGGAGACCCAGTACTTC. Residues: CSARDGEGRETQYF.

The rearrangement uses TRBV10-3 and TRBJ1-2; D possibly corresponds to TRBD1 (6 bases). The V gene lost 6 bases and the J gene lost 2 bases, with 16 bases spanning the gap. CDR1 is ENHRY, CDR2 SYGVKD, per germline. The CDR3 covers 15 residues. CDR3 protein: CAISDLGQLNYGYTF. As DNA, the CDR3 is TGTGCCATCAGCGACCTCGGACAGCTGAACTATGGCTACACCTTC.

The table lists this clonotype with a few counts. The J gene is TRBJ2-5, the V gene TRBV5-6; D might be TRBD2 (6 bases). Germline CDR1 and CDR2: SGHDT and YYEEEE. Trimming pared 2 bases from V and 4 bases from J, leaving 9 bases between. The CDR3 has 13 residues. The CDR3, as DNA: TGTGCCAGCAGCTTAAGGGGAGGAGAGACCCAGTACTTC. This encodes CASSLRGGETQYF.

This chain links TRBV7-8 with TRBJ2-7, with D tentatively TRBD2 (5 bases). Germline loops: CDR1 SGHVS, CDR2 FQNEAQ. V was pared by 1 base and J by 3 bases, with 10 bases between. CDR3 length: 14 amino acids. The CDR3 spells CASSLERNGYEQYF. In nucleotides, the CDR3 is TGTGCCAGCAGCTTAGAGCGGAACGGCTACGAGCAGTACTTC.

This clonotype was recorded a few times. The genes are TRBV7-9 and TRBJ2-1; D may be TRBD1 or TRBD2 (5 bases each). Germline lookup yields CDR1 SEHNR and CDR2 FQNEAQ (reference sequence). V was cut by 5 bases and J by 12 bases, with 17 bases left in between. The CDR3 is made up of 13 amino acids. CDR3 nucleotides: TGTGCCAGCAGCCCGGACTCTCGGGGCGGGCAGTTCTTC. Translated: CASSPDSRGGQFF.

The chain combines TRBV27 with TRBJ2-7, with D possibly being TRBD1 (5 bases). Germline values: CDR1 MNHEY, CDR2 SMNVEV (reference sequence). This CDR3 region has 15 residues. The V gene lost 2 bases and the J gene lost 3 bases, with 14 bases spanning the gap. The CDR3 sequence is CASSLKGRSDYEQYF. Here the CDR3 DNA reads TGTGCCAGCAGTTTAAAGGGGCGCAGTGACTACGAGCAGTACTTC.

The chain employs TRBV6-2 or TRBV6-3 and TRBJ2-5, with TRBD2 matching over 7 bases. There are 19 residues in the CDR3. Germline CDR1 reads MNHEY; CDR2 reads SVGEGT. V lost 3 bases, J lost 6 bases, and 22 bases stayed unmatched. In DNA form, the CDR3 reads TGTGCCAGCAGTTATCCCCTTGGCTCGGGGAACCTCGGGGGGAAGACCCAGTACTTC. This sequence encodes CASSYPLGSGNLGGKTQYF.

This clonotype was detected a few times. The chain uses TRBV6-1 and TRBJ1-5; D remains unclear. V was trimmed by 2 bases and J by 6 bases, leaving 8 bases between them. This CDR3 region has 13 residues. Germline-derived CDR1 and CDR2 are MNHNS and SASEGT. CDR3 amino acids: CASSESGPQPQHF. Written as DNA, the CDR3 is TGTGCCAGCAGTGAATCGGGTCCTCAGCCCCAGCATTTT.

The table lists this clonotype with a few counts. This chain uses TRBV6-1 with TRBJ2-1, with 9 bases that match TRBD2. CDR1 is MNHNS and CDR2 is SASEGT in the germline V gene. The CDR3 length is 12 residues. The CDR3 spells CAHSGSTNEQFF. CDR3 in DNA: TGTGCGCATAGCGGGAGCACCAATGAGCAGTTCTTC.

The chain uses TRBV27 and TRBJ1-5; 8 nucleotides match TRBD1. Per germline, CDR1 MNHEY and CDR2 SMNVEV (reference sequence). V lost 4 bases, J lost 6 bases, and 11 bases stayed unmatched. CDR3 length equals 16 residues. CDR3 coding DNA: TGTGCCAGCAGTTCAAACGACAGGGGTACTGTTCAGCCCCAGCATTTT. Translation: CASSSNDRGTVQPQHF.

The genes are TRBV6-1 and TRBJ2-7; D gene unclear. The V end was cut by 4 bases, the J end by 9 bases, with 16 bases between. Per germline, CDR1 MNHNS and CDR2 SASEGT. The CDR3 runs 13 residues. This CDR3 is CASSAGPGRVQYF. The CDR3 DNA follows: TGTGCCAGCAGTGCCGGTCCGGGTCGGGTGCAGTACTTC.

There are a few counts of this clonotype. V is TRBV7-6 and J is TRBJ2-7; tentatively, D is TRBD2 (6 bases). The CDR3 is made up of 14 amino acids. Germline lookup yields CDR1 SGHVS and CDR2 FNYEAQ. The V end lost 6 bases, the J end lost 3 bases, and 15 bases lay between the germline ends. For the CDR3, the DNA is TGTGCCAGCAGTTTGAATCCGGGACTCTACGAGCAGTACTTC. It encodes CASSLNPGLYEQYF.

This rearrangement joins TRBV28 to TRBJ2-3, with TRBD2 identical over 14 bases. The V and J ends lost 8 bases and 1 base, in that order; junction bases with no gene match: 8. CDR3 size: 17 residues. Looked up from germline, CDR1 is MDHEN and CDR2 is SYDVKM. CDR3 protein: CASPAGTSGSGTDTQYF. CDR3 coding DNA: TGTGCCAGCCCGGCCGGGACTAGCGGGAGTGGCACAGATACGCAGTATTTT.

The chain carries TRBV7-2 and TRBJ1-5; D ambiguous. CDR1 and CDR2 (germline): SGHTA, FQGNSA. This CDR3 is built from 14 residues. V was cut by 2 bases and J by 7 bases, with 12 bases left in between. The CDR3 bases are TGTGCCAGCAGCTTATCGCGGGATGGGCAGCCCCAGCATTTT. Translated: CASSLSRDGQPQHF.

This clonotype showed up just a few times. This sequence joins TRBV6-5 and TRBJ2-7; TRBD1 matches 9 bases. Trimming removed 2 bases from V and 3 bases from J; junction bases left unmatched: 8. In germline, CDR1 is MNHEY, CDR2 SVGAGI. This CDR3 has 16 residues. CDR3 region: CASSYGPGQGNYEQYF. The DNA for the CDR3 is TGTGCCAGCAGTTACGGACCGGGACAGGGAAACTACGAGCAGTACTTC.

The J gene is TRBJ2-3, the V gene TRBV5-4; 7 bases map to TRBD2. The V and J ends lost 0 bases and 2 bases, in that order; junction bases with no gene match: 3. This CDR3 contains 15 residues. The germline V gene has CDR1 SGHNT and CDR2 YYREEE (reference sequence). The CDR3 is CASSLAGGSTDTQYF. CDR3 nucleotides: TGTGCCAGCAGCTTGGCGGGGGGTTCCACAGATACGCAGTATTTT.

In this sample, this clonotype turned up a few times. CDR3 sequence (DNA): TGCAGTGCTAGATATCTCTCGACATACGAGCAGTACTTC. This sequence encodes CSARYLSTYEQYF. V and J are TRBV20-1 and TRBJ2-7; D gene ambiguous. The CDR3 is made up of 13 amino acids. The germline CDR1 and CDR2 sequences are DFQATT and SNEGSKA (reference sequence). V was cut by 2 bases and J by 4 bases, with 12 bases left in between.

The CDR3 is CASSFTRSGELFF. The DNA for the CDR3 is TGTGCCAGCAGCTTTACAAGGTCCGGGGAGCTGTTTTTT. The rearrangement links TRBV7-3 to TRBJ2-2; D gene ambiguous. CDR3 length: 13 residues. V dropped 3 bases and J dropped 6 bases, with 8 bases sitting between them. Germline CDR1 reads SGHTA; CDR2 reads FQGTGA. Based on the CDR3 plus reference TRBV7-3 and TRBJ2-2, the full variable domain is GAGVSQTPSNKVTEKGKYVELRCDPISGHTALYWYRQSLGQGPEFLIYFQGTGAADDSGLPNDRFFAVRPEGSVSTLKIQRTERGDSAVYLCASSFTRSGELFFGEGSRLTVL.

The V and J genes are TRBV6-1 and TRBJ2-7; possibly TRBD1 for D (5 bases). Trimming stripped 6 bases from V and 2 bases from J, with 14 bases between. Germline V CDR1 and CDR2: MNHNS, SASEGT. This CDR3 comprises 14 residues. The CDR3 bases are TGTGCCAGCAGGGGGCCAGGGCTGACCTACGAGCAGTACTTC. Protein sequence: CASRGPGLTYEQYF.

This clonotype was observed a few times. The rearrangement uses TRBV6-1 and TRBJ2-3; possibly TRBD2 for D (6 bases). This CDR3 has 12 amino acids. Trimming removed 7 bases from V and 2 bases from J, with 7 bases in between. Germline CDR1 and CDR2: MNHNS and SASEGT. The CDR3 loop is CASTGVTDTQYF. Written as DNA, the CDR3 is TGTGCCAGCACGGGGGTCACAGATACGCAGTATTTT.

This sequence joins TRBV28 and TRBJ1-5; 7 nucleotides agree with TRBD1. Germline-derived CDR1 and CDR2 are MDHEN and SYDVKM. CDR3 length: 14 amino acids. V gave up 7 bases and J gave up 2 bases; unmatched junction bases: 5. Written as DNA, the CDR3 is TGTGCCAGCACCCCAGGGGGGGGCAATCAGCCCCAGCATTTT. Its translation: CASTPGGGNQPQHF.

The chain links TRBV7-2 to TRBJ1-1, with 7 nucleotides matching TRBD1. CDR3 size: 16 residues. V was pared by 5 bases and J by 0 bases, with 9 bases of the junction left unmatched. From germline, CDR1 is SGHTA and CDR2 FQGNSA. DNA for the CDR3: TGTGCCAGCAGCCGACAGGGAGGCTCTATGAACACTGAAGCTTTCTTT. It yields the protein CASSRQGGSMNTEAFF.

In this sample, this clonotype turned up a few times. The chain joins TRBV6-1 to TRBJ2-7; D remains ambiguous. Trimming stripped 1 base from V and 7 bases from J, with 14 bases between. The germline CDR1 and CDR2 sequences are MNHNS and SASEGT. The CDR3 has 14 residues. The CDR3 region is CASSEVGASAEQYF. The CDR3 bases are TGTGCCAGCAGTGAAGTTGGAGCCAGCGCTGAGCAGTACTTC.

The CDR3 coding sequence is TGTGCCAGCAGTTATCGGGGTGCAGATACGCAGTATTTT. Translation gives CASSYRGADTQYF. The gene calls are TRBV27 and TRBJ2-3, with a tentative D call TRBD2 (5 bases). The CDR3 contains 13 residues. V lost 4 bases to trimming and J lost 4 bases, with 9 bases between them. Germline lookup yields CDR1 MNHEY and CDR2 SMNVEV (reference sequence).

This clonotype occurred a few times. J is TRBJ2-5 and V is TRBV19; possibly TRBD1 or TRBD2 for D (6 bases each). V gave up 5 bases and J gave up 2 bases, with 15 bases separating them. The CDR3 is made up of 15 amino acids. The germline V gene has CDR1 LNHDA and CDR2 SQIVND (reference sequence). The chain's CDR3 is CASSPRQGRQETQYF. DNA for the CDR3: TGTGCCAGTAGTCCTAGGCAGGGGAGGCAAGAGACCCAGTACTTC.